Each of the 27 T cell receptor beta chains below was sequenced from the same sample in a study of cytomegalovirus exposure and HLA in healthy donors. TCRdb's copy holds only in-frame clones and misses some; the assay was immunoSEQ multiplex PCR. The table lists some 140,000 clones, about 86% of them singletons. Sequencing input: PBMCs. Source of these receptors: a man in his late teens or twenties in good health and CMV-seronegative.

CDR3 region: CASSVGGYEQYF. The CDR3 DNA is TGTGCCAGCAGTGTGGGGGGGTACGAGCAGTACTTC. The chain recombines TRBV28 with TRBJ2-7; 7 bases are a match to TRBD2. CDR1 and CDR2 from the germline V gene are MDHEN and SYDVKM. The CDR3 sequence is 12 residues long. V shed 5 bases and J 4 bases; nucleotides not matched to a gene: 2. Together with reference TRBV28 and TRBJ2-7, the CDR3 gives the full variable domain: DVKVTQSSRYLVKRTGEKVFLECVQDMDHENMFWYRQDPGLGLRLIYFSYDVKMKEKGDIPEGYSVSREKKERFSLILESASTNQTSMYLCASSVGGYEQYFGPGTRLTVT.

A single count supports this clone. The V call is TRBV5-1, the J call TRBJ1-1, with a tentative D call TRBD1 (5 bases). CDR1 and CDR2 (germline): SGHRS, YFSETQ. The CDR3 has 13 residues. The ends were cut back, 6 bases at V and 0 bases at J, with 9 bases in the middle. The CDR3 sequence is CASTQGLNTEAFF. CDR3 nucleotide sequence: TGCGCCAGCACCCAGGGTTTGAACACTGAAGCTTTCTTT.

This chain uses TRBV5-5 with TRBJ1-1, with no clear D. From germline, CDR1 is SGHKS and CDR2 YYEKEE (reference sequence). The CDR3 has 14 amino acids. V was shortened by 5 bases and J by 1 base, with 12 bases between the two germline ends. As DNA, the CDR3 is TGTGCCAGCAGTACGGGTGAATGGAACACTGAAGCTTTCTTT. This encodes CASSTGEWNTEAFF.

The chain has TRBV5-4 and TRBJ1-2; 7 bases map to TRBD1. Trimming at V came to 7 bases and at J to 3 bases, leaving 3 bases not matched to a gene. Germline assignment: CDR1 SGHNT and CDR2 YYREEE (reference sequence). This CDR3 is 12 amino acids long. The CDR3 sequence: CASRGTDYGYTF. CDR3 nucleotides: TGTGCCAGCCGCGGGACAGACTATGGCTACACCTTC.

The chain is built from TRBV5-4 and TRBJ2-1, with 7 bases identical to TRBD2. After removal of 4 bases from V and 8 bases from J, the junction contained 9 bases not matched to a gene. Germline CDR1 reads SGHNT; CDR2 reads YYREEE (reference sequence). This CDR3 contains 14 residues. Written as DNA, the CDR3 is TGTGCCAGCAGCCCGAACGCGGGAGCCTATGAGCAGTTCTTC. This encodes CASSPNAGAYEQFF.

The rearrangement joins TRBV4-1 to TRBJ1-6, with unresolved D. CDR1 and CDR2 from the germline V gene are MGHRA and YSYEKL. V was pared by 2 bases and J by 0 bases, with 14 bases between. This CDR3 contains 18 residues. As DNA, the CDR3 is TGCGCCAGCAGCCAACTCGCCAGGTATAGCTCCTATAATTCACCCCTCCACTTT. This codes for CASSQLARYSSYNSPLHF.

This chain uses TRBV7-9 with TRBJ2-1; 13 positions agree with TRBD2. Trimming cost V 5 bases and J 9 bases; bases outside gene matches: 10. CDR1 and CDR2 from the germline V gene are SEHNR and FQNEAQ (reference sequence). The CDR3 is 16 residues long. Here the CDR3 reads CASSLPGLAGTVEQFF. The DNA for the CDR3 is TGTGCCAGCAGCCTGCCGGGACTAGCGGGAACGGTTGAGCAGTTCTTC.

The rearrangement uses TRBV5-1 and TRBJ2-3, with TRBD2 identical over 7 bases. From germline, CDR1 is SGHRS and CDR2 YFSETQ. The ends lost 2 bases at V and 4 bases at J; junction bases unmatched: 10. The CDR3 is 16 residues long. CDR3 in amino acids: CASSFTGGVVADTQYF. The CDR3 DNA reads as TGCGCCAGCAGCTTCACGGGAGGAGTTGTGGCAGATACGCAGTATTTT. The whole variable domain, filled in from reference TRBV5-1 and TRBJ2-3, reads KAGVTQTPRYLIKTRGQQVTLSCSPISGHRSVSWYQQTPGQGLQFLFEYFSETQRNKGNFPGRFSGRQFSNSRSEMNVSTLELGDSALYLCASSFTGGVVADTQYFGPGTRLTVL.

The chain joins TRBV29-1 to TRBJ2-5; 10 bases are a match to TRBD1. The V segment lost 5 bases and the J segment 5 bases; nucleotides outside the gene matches: 8. CDR3 length equals 14 residues. Germline V CDR1 and CDR2: SQVTM, ANQGSEA. In DNA form, the CDR3 reads TGCAGCGTTAACACGGGACAGGGGTTGGAGACCCAGTACTTC. Its protein product is CSVNTGQGLETQYF.

In this sample, this clone turned up a few times. The chain joins TRBV10-3 to TRBJ2-1, with a tentative D call TRBD1 (5 bases). Trimming stripped 5 bases from V and 4 bases from J, with 9 bases between. The germline gives CDR1 ENHRY, CDR2 SYGVKD. The CDR3 is 13 residues long. Written as DNA, the CDR3 is TGTGCCATCAGTCCGGACACATACAATGAGCAGTTCTTC. This gives the protein CAISPDTYNEQFF.

CDR3 bases: TGTGCCAGCAGTTACGGGACAGGGGTGGCAGATACGCAGTATTTT. Translated: CASSYGTGVADTQYF. The genes are TRBV6-5 and TRBJ2-3; TRBD1 matches 10 bases. The V gene's germline CDR1 is MNHEY and CDR2 SVGAGI. The CDR3 runs 15 residues. Unmatched junction bases numbered 3, after V lost 2 bases and J lost 4 bases.

The CDR3 sequence: CATDRDRGPEQYF. The CDR3 DNA is TGTGCCACCGACCGGGACAGGGGTCCCGAGCAGTACTTC. The V gene is TRBV10-3, the J gene TRBJ2-7; TRBD1 aligns across 10 bases. V shed 10 bases and J 6 bases; nucleotides not matched to a gene: 9. The germline V gene has CDR1 ENHRY and CDR2 SYGVKD. The length of the CDR3 is 13 residues.

The chain joins TRBV4-1 to TRBJ2-1; D is unclear. CDR3 length: 16 residues. CDR1 MGHRA and CDR2 YSYEKL come from the germline V gene. Trimming removed 1 base at V and 0 bases at J, with 10 bases between. The CDR3 bases are TGCGCCAGCAGCCAAGCATTGGCAGACTCCTACAATGAGCAGTTCTTC. As protein: CASSQALADSYNEQFF.

The J gene is TRBJ2-5, the V gene TRBV20-1; D is unresolved. The CDR3 extends over 10 amino acids. V gave up 5 bases and J gave up 4 bases, with 5 bases separating them. Germline CDR1 reads DFQATT; CDR2 reads SNEGSKA (reference sequence). The chain's CDR3 is CSAARETQYF. The CDR3 bases are TGCAGTGCTGCCAGAGAGACCCAGTACTTC.

The CDR3 coding sequence is TGTGCCAGTAGTATAAATCGAGTTGCAACTAATGAAAAACTGTTTTTT. Translated, it gives CASSINRVATNEKLFF. This chain uses TRBV19 with TRBJ1-4; unclear D gene. CDR3 length: 16 residues. The ends were cut back, 2 bases at V and 0 bases at J, with 10 bases in the middle. Germline CDR1 and CDR2: LNHDA and SQIVND (reference sequence). Using reference TRBV19 and TRBJ1-4 for the parts outside the CDR3, the full variable domain is DGGITQSPKYLFRKEGQNVTLSCEQNLNHDAMYWYRQDPGQGLRLIYYSQIVNDFQKGDIAEGYSVSREKKESFPLTVTSAQKNPTAFYLCASSINRVATNEKLFFGSGTQLSVL.

V usage is TRBV2 and J usage is TRBJ1-4; D is possibly TRBD1 (6 bases). CDR3 length equals 15 residues. CDR1 is SNHLY, CDR2 FYNNEI, per germline. V shed 4 bases and J shed 4 bases, with 13 bases lying between them. The CDR3 reads CASSVGQRNNEKLFF. CDR3 nucleotide sequence: TGTGCCAGCAGTGTTGGACAGCGGAATAATGAAAAACTGTTTTTT.

This chain connects TRBV27 to TRBJ1-1; perhaps TRBD1 as D (6 bases). Germline V gene sequence: CDR1 MNHEY, CDR2 SMNVEV (reference sequence). The V end was cut by 6 bases, the J end by 4 bases, with 15 bases between. The CDR3 totals 14 residues. In nucleotides, the CDR3 is TGTGCCAGCAGAATACAGGGTCTGTCCACTGAAGCTTTCTTT. Translating gives CASRIQGLSTEAFF.

The chain employs TRBV27 and TRBJ2-1; no firm D call. CDR1 and CDR2 from the germline V gene are MNHEY and SMNVEV (reference sequence). CDR3 length equals 15 residues. V lost 1 base to trimming and J lost 0 bases, with 7 bases between them. The CDR3 protein is CASSLLAVSYNEQFF. CDR3 nucleotides: TGTGCCAGCAGTTTATTGGCGGTCTCCTACAATGAGCAGTTCTTC.

V and J are TRBV7-9 and TRBJ2-1, with 7 bases that match TRBD1. The length of the CDR3 is 16 residues. The ends lost 5 bases at V and 6 bases at J; junction bases unmatched: 13. The germline gives CDR1 SEHNR, CDR2 FQNEAQ (reference sequence). In DNA, the CDR3 is TGTGCCAGCAGCACTCAACAGGGGCCTTGGGGCAATGAGCAGTTCTTC. Amino acids: CASSTQQGPWGNEQFF.

The CDR3 bases are TGTGCCAGCAGTGCCGACAGTGCTTGGGAAGCTTTCTTT. As protein: CASSADSAWEAFF. V gene TRBV6-1 combines with J gene TRBJ1-1; D might be TRBD1 (5 bases). V lost 4 bases, J lost 8 bases, and 14 bases lay in between. Germline values: CDR1 MNHNS, CDR2 SASEGT. The CDR3 is 13 amino acids.

The chain uses TRBV7-2 and TRBJ1-1, with 7 bases fitting TRBD1. J lost 4 bases, V lost 2 bases, and 7 bases had no gene match. CDR3 length: 15 amino acids. Germline CDR1 SGHTA, CDR2 FQGNSA. The CDR3 loop reads CASSLMTGMITEAFF. CDR3 DNA sequence: TGTGCCAGCAGCTTAATGACAGGGATGATCACTGAAGCTTTCTTT.

CDR3: CASSPGGYSYNEQFF. DNA for the CDR3: TGTGCCAGCAGCCCGGGAGGGTACTCCTACAATGAGCAGTTCTTC. The V and J genes are TRBV9 and TRBJ2-1; 8 positions agree with TRBD2. The CDR3 contains 15 residues. The germline CDR1 and CDR2 sequences are SGDLS and YYNGEE. V lost 4 bases to trimming and J lost 0 bases; unmatched junction nucleotides: 3.

The CDR3 loop reads CASSELTGTAEAFF. The CDR3 bases are TGCGCCAGCAGTGAGCTGACAGGGACTGCTGAAGCTTTCTTT. The J gene is TRBJ1-1, the V gene TRBV10-2, with 7 positions matching TRBD1. This CDR3 comprises 14 residues. Germline-derived CDR1 and CDR2 are WSHSY and SAAADI. V was pared by 2 bases and J by 6 bases, with 6 bases of the junction left unmatched.

This CDR3 reads CASSFMGREGNDYGYTF. Here the CDR3 DNA reads TGTGCCAGCAGCTTTATGGGACGGGAGGGGAATGACTATGGCTACACCTTC. V is TRBV13 and J is TRBJ1-2; maybe TRBD1 (5 bases). The CDR3 spans 17 residues. The germline V gene encodes CDR1 PRHDT and CDR2 FYEKMQ (reference sequence). V lost 3 bases and J lost 3, with 20 bases in between.

The J gene is TRBJ2-3, the V gene TRBV27; tentative D call: TRBD2 (6 bases). The CDR3 has 17 amino acids. CDR1 and CDR2 (germline): MNHEY, SMNVEV (reference sequence). V was clipped by 7 bases and J by 2 bases, with 22 bases between them. The CDR3 region is CASIESTRTLHTDTQYF. The CDR3 bases are TGTGCCAGCATCGAATCGACTAGGACCTTACACACAGATACGCAGTATTTT.

The V call is TRBV27, the J call TRBJ2-5; D possibly corresponds to TRBD1 (6 bases). Germline V CDR1 and CDR2: MNHEY, SMNVEV (reference sequence). V lost 3 bases and J lost 5, with 10 bases in between. The CDR3 is 13 amino acids. The CDR3 reads CASSFRGRETQYF. DNA for the CDR3: TGTGCCAGCAGTTTCAGGGGTAGGGAGACCCAGTACTTC.

This chain uses TRBV2 with TRBJ2-2, with no clear D. CDR1 and CDR2 from the germline V gene are SNHLY and FYNNEI. This CDR3 is built from 12 residues. V gave up 7 bases and J gave up 6 bases, with 9 bases separating them. The CDR3 coding sequence is TGTGCCAGCAATCTCGCAGCCGGGGAGCTGTTTTTT. Translation gives CASNLAAGELFF.